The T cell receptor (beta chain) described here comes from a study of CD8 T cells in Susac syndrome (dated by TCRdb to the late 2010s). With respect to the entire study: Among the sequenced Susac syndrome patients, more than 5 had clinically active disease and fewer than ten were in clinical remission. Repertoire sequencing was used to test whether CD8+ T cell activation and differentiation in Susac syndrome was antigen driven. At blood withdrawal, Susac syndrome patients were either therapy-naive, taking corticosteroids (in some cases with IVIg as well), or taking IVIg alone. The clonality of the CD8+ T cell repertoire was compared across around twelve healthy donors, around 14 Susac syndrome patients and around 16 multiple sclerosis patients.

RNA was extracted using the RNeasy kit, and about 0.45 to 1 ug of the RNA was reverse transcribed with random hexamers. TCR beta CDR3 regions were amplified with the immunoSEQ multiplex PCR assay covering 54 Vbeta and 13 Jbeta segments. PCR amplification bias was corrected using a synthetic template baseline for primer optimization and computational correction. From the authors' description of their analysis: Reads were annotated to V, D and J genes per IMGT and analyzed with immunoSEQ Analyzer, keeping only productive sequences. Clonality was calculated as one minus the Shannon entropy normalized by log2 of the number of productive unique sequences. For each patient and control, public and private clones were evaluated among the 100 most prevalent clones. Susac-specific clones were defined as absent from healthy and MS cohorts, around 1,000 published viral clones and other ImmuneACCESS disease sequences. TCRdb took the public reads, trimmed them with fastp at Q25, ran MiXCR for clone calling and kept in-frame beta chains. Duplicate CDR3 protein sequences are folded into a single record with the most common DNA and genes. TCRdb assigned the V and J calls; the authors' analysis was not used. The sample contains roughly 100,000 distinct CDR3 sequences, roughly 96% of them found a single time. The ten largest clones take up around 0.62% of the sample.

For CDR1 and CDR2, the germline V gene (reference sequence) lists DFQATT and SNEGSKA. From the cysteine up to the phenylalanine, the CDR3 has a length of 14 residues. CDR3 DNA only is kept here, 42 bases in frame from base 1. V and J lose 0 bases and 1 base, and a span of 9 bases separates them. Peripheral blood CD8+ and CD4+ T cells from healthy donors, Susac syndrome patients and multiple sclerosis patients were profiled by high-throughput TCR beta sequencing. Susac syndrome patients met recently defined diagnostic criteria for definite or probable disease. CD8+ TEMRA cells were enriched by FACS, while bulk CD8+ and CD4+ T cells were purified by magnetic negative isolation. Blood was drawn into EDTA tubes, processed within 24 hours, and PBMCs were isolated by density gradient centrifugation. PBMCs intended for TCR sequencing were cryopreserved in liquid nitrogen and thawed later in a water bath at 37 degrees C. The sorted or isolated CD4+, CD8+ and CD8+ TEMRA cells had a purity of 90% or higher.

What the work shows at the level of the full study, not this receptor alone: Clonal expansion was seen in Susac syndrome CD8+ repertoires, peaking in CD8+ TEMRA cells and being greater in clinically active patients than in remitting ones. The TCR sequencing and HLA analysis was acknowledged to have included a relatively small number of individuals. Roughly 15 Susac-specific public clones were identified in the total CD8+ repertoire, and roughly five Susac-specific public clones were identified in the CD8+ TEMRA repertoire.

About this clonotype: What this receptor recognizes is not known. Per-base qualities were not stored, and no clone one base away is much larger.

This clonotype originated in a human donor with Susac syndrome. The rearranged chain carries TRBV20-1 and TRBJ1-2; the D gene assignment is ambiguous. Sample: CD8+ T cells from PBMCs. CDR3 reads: CSARDRTDNYGYTF. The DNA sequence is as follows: TGCAGTGCTAGAGACAGAACCGATAACTATGGCTACACCTTC.